Listed below are T cell receptor beta chains from one sample, sequenced in a study of T cell changes during pregnancy in multiple sclerosis. The assay was immunoSEQ multiplex PCR, and TCRdb's table has in-frame clones only and misses some. This table has 35,000 to 40,000 clones, approximately 94% appearing once. The sequencing used CD4+ T cells from peripheral blood mononuclear cells, collected in the second trimester of pregnancy. All receptors come from a female donor with multiple sclerosis, enrolled in a pregnancy study. CDR3s include the opening cysteine and the closing phenylalanine or tryptophan. D genes are given only for firm matches. Clone sizes are given selectively: once, few, many, or a class where the clone is expanded.

d_call: TRBD2; j_call: TRBJ2-3; clone_size: .; v_call: TRBV15; cdr3_aa: CATSRETSGARDTQYF; cdr3_nt: TGTGCCACCAGCAGAGAGACTAGCGGGGCCCGGGATACGCAGTATTTT
d_call: TRBD2; j_call: TRBJ2-1; clone_size: .; v_call: TRBV7-3; cdr3_aa: CASSLRPGLAGARGSYNEQFF; cdr3_nt: TGTGCCAGCAGCCTGCGGCCTGGACTAGCGGGGGCCCGGGGCTCCTACAATGAGCAGTTCTTC
d_call: TRBD1; j_call: TRBJ2-1; clone_size: .; v_call: TRBV6-6; cdr3_aa: CASNSMTGAAYNEQFF; cdr3_nt: TGTGCCAGCAACAGCATGACAGGGGCCGCCTACAATGAGCAGTTCTTC
d_call: TRBD1; j_call: TRBJ1-4; clone_size: .; v_call: TRBV28; cdr3_aa: CASSVQGPGGNEKLFF; cdr3_nt: TGTGCCAGCAGTGTACAGGGGCCCGGTGGCAATGAAAAACTGTTTTTT
d_call: .; j_call: TRBJ2-5; clone_size: .; v_call: TRBV19; cdr3_aa: CASSEDRGTQYF; cdr3_nt: TGTGCCAGTAGTGAGGATAGGGGGACCCAGTACTTC
d_call: TRBD2; j_call: TRBJ2-7; clone_size: .; v_call: TRBV19; cdr3_aa: CASSRTSVREQYF; cdr3_nt: TGTGCCAGTAGTCGGACTAGTGTTCGCGAGCAGTACTTC
d_call: .; j_call: TRBJ1-2; clone_size: .; v_call: TRBV18; cdr3_aa: CASSPPVAGRRGYTF; cdr3_nt: TGTGCCAGCTCACCACCGGTAGCAGGGCGGCGGGGCTACACCTTC
d_call: .; j_call: TRBJ1-1; clone_size: .; v_call: TRBV29-1; cdr3_aa: CSVERRLNTEAFF; cdr3_nt: TGCAGCGTTGAGCGCAGGTTGAACACTGAAGCTTTCTTT
d_call: TRBD2; j_call: TRBJ2-1; clone_size: .; v_call: TRBV2; cdr3_aa: CASSVMGLAGGLEQFF; cdr3_nt: TGTGCCAGCAGTGTTATGGGACTAGCGGGGGGGCTCGAGCAGTTCTTC
d_call: TRBD2; j_call: TRBJ2-1; clone_size: .; v_call: TRBV14; cdr3_aa: CASSQGLAGLPSYNEQFF; cdr3_nt: TGTGCCAGCAGCCAAGGGCTAGCGGGTCTACCCTCCTACAATGAGCAGTTCTTC
d_call: .; j_call: TRBJ1-1; clone_size: .; v_call: TRBV7-2; cdr3_aa: CASSLRPGGKTEAFF; cdr3_nt: TGTGCCAGCAGCTTACGGCCGGGGGGAAAAACTGAAGCTTTCTTT
d_call: .; j_call: TRBJ2-3; clone_size: .; v_call: TRBV7-9; cdr3_aa: CASSPGGPRGEDTQYF; cdr3_nt: TGTGCCAGCAGCCCCGGGGGACCCCGAGGGGAAGATACGCAGTATTTT
d_call: .; j_call: TRBJ1-5; clone_size: once; v_call: TRBV2; cdr3_aa: CASSDSRSLGNQPQHF; cdr3_nt: TGTGCCAGCAGTGATTCCAGGTCTTTGGGCAATCAGCCCCAGCATTTT
d_call: .; j_call: TRBJ2-3; clone_size: .; v_call: TRBV20-1; cdr3_aa: CSARDRSQQYF; cdr3_nt: TGCAGTGCTAGAGACAGGTCCCAGCAGTATTTT
d_call: .; j_call: TRBJ1-2; clone_size: .; v_call: TRBV14; cdr3_aa: CASSQDSGGASSGYTF; cdr3_nt: TGTGCCAGCAGCCAAGATTCGGGGGGCGCGTCATCTGGCTACACCTTC
d_call: .; j_call: TRBJ2-2; clone_size: .; v_call: TRBV30; cdr3_aa: CAWFDSTNTGELFF; cdr3_nt: TGTGCCTGGTTCGACTCAACTAACACCGGGGAGCTGTTTTTT
d_call: .; j_call: TRBJ1-2; clone_size: .; v_call: TRBV7-8; cdr3_aa: CASSLTFEVFGYTF; cdr3_nt: TGTGCCAGCAGCTTAACTTTTGAGGTTTTTGGCTACACCTTC
d_call: .; j_call: TRBJ1-5; clone_size: .; v_call: TRBV6-1; cdr3_aa: CASSEWGPKAQHF; cdr3_nt: TGTGCCAGCAGTGAATGGGGCCCCAAGGCCCAGCATTTT
d_call: .; j_call: TRBJ1-2; clone_size: .; v_call: TRBV19; cdr3_aa: CASQDSFYGYTF; cdr3_nt: TGTGCCAGTCAGGACAGCTTCTATGGCTACACCTTC
d_call: .; j_call: TRBJ1-3; clone_size: .; v_call: TRBV2; cdr3_aa: CASLADAGNTIYF; cdr3_nt: TGTGCCAGCTTGGCGGATGCGGGAAACACCATATATTTT
d_call: .; j_call: TRBJ1-1; clone_size: .; v_call: TRBV7-3; cdr3_aa: CASSFQGNTEAFF; cdr3_nt: TGTGCCAGCAGCTTCCAGGGAAACACTGAAGCTTTCTTT
d_call: TRBD1; j_call: TRBJ1-5; clone_size: .; v_call: TRBV18; cdr3_aa: CASSPAGTGEVNNQPQHF; cdr3_nt: TGTGCCAGCTCACCAGCCGGGACAGGGGAAGTTAACAATCAGCCCCAGCATTTT
d_call: TRBD2; j_call: TRBJ2-1; clone_size: .; v_call: TRBV5-1; cdr3_aa: CASSRGGTSGSSYNEQFF; cdr3_nt: TGCGCCAGCAGCAGAGGGGGGACTAGCGGTTCCTCCTACAATGAGCAGTTCTTC
d_call: .; j_call: TRBJ2-1; clone_size: .; v_call: TRBV7-2; cdr3_aa: CASSYRQERNEQFF; cdr3_nt: TGTGCCAGCAGCTATCGACAGGAGAGGAATGAGCAGTTCTTC
d_call: TRBD1; j_call: TRBJ1-4; clone_size: .; v_call: TRBV7-2; cdr3_aa: CASSSRPGQGHEKLFF; cdr3_nt: TGTGCCAGCAGTTCAAGACCGGGACAGGGGCATGAAAAACTGTTTTTT
d_call: .; j_call: TRBJ1-2; clone_size: once; v_call: TRBV4-2; cdr3_aa: CASSPEVKANYGYTF; cdr3_nt: TGTGCCAGCAGCCCGGAGGTGAAGGCTAACTATGGCTACACCTTC
d_call: TRBD1; j_call: TRBJ1-4; clone_size: .; v_call: TRBV19; cdr3_aa: CASSISLWTGRGEKLFF; cdr3_nt: TGTGCCAGTAGTATCTCCCTATGGACAGGGAGGGGTGAAAAACTGTTTTTT
d_call: .; j_call: TRBJ2-7; clone_size: .; v_call: TRBV4-2; cdr3_aa: CASSQEGALSEQYF; cdr3_nt: TGTGCCAGCAGCCAAGAAGGGGCCCTATCGGAGCAGTACTTC
d_call: TRBD2; j_call: TRBJ2-2; clone_size: .; v_call: TRBV5-4; cdr3_aa: CASSLGWTSGTGELFF; cdr3_nt: TGTGCCAGCAGTCTAGGATGGACTAGCGGTACCGGGGAGCTGTTTTTT
d_call: TRBD2; j_call: TRBJ2-2; clone_size: few; v_call: TRBV7-8; cdr3_aa: CASSSGLGLAGELFF; cdr3_nt: TGTGCCAGCAGCTCGGGACTAGGGCTCGCCGGGGAGCTGTTTTTT
d_call: TRBD1; j_call: TRBJ2-7; clone_size: .; v_call: TRBV4-1; cdr3_aa: CASSQERDRYEQYF; cdr3_nt: TGCGCCAGCAGCCAAGAACGGGACAGGTACGAGCAGTACTTC
d_call: .; j_call: TRBJ1-1; clone_size: few; v_call: TRBV27; cdr3_aa: CASRTGNTEAFF; cdr3_nt: TGTGCCAGCAGAACCGGGAACACTGAAGCTTTCTTT
d_call: .; j_call: TRBJ2-2; clone_size: .; v_call: TRBV5-1; cdr3_aa: CASSLVRLGELFF; cdr3_nt: TGCGCCAGCAGCTTGGTACGGTTAGGGGAGCTGTTTTTT
d_call: .; j_call: TRBJ1-5; clone_size: once; v_call: TRBV29-1; cdr3_aa: CSGQENSNQPQHF; cdr3_nt: TGCAGCGGACAGGAGAATAGCAATCAGCCCCAGCATTTT
d_call: TRBD1; j_call: TRBJ2-5; clone_size: .; v_call: TRBV11-2; cdr3_aa: CASSLDEGARETQYF; cdr3_nt: TGTGCCAGCAGCTTAGATGAGGGGGCGAGAGAGACCCAGTACTTC
d_call: TRBD1; j_call: TRBJ2-7; clone_size: .; v_call: TRBV6-4; cdr3_aa: CASSRDRGYEQYF; cdr3_nt: TGTGCCAGCAGTCGGGACAGGGGTTACGAGCAGTACTTC
d_call: TRBD1; j_call: TRBJ2-7; clone_size: .; v_call: TRBV2; cdr3_aa: CASRGTGVYEQYF; cdr3_nt: TGTGCCAGCAGGGGGACAGGAGTCTACGAGCAGTACTTC
d_call: .; j_call: TRBJ2-3; clone_size: .; v_call: TRBV12-5; cdr3_aa: CASGLVAVSDTQYF; cdr3_nt: TGTGCTAGTGGTTTGGTGGCCGTGTCAGATACGCAGTATTTT
d_call: TRBD2; j_call: TRBJ2-3; clone_size: .; v_call: TRBV19; cdr3_aa: CASSSHGGALAGDADTQYF; cdr3_nt: TGTGCCAGTAGTTCCCATGGGGGGGCGCTAGCGGGAGACGCAGATACGCAGTATTTT
d_call: .; j_call: TRBJ1-2; clone_size: .; v_call: TRBV11-2; cdr3_aa: CASSLSRTEPRYGYTF; cdr3_nt: TGTGCCAGCAGCTTAAGTCGGACTGAACCCCGATATGGCTACACCTTC
d_call: .; j_call: TRBJ1-1; clone_size: .; v_call: TRBV6-5; cdr3_aa: CASSIAGLWTTEAFF; cdr3_nt: TGTGCCAGCAGCATAGCAGGGTTGTGGACCACTGAAGCTTTCTTT
d_call: TRBD1; j_call: TRBJ1-2; clone_size: .; v_call: TRBV28; cdr3_aa: CASSKFAGTGDYGYTF; cdr3_nt: TGTGCCAGCAGTAAGTTCGCCGGGACAGGGGACTATGGCTACACCTTC
d_call: .; j_call: TRBJ2-5; clone_size: .; v_call: TRBV5-1; cdr3_aa: CASSLTGSPQETQYF; cdr3_nt: TGCGCCAGCAGCTTAACAGGGAGCCCCCAAGAGACCCAGTACTTC
d_call: .; j_call: TRBJ1-6; clone_size: few; v_call: TRBV4-2; cdr3_aa: CASSQARNSPLHF; cdr3_nt: TGTGCCAGCAGCCAAGCTCGGAATTCACCCCTCCACTTT
d_call: .; j_call: TRBJ2-1; clone_size: .; v_call: TRBV19; cdr3_aa: CASKTDPSYNEQFF; cdr3_nt: TGTGCCAGTAAGACAGACCCTTCCTACAATGAGCAGTTCTTC
d_call: TRBD1; j_call: TRBJ1-2; clone_size: few; v_call: TRBV6-1; cdr3_aa: CASSQDRPYGYTF; cdr3_nt: TGTGCCAGCAGTCAGGACAGGCCCTATGGCTACACCTTC
d_call: .; j_call: TRBJ2-1; clone_size: .; v_call: TRBV30; cdr3_aa: CAWRSPGYNEQFF; cdr3_nt: TGTGCCTGGAGAAGCCCGGGCTACAATGAGCAGTTCTTC
d_call: TRBD2; j_call: TRBJ2-7; clone_size: .; v_call: TRBV28; cdr3_aa: CASKRLAAYEQYF; cdr3_nt: TGTGCCAGCAAGAGACTAGCCGCCTACGAGCAGTACTTC
d_call: TRBD1; j_call: TRBJ2-2; clone_size: once; v_call: TRBV7-9; cdr3_aa: CASSLTGDTGELFF; cdr3_nt: TGTGCCAGCAGCCTCACAGGGGACACCGGGGAGCTGTTTTTT
d_call: .; j_call: TRBJ1-1; clone_size: .; v_call: TRBV6-1; cdr3_aa: CASSSRDMSTEAFF; cdr3_nt: TGTGCCAGCAGTTCCAGGGATATGAGCACTGAAGCTTTCTTT
d_call: TRBD2; j_call: TRBJ2-5; clone_size: .; v_call: TRBV5-4; cdr3_aa: CASSPGTSGRIQETQYF; cdr3_nt: TGTGCCAGCAGCCCCGGGACTAGCGGGAGGATCCAAGAGACCCAGTACTTC
d_call: .; j_call: TRBJ1-1; clone_size: .; v_call: TRBV20-1; cdr3_aa: CSARGQTEAFF; cdr3_nt: TGCAGTGCTAGAGGTCAGACTGAAGCTTTCTTT
d_call: .; j_call: TRBJ2-4; clone_size: .; v_call: TRBV15; cdr3_aa: CATSKPSFGIAKNIQYF; cdr3_nt: TGTGCCACCAGCAAGCCCTCTTTCGGGATAGCCAAAAACATTCAGTACTTC
d_call: TRBD2; j_call: TRBJ2-1; clone_size: .; v_call: TRBV6-5; cdr3_aa: CASSLGLAGAQQFF; cdr3_nt: TGTGCCAGCAGTTTGGGACTAGCGGGAGCGCAGCAGTTCTTC